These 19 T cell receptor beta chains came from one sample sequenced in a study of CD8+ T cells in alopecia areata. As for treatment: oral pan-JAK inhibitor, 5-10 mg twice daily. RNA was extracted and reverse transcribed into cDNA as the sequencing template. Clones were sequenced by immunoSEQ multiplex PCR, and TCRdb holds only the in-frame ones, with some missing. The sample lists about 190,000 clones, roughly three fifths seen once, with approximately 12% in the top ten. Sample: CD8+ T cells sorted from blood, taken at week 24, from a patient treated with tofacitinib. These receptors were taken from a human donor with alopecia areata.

The CDR3 DNA reads as TGTGCCAGCAGCTTGGGTGTTCGGGGACCCTACAATGAGCAGTTCTTC. This codes for CASSLGVRGPYNEQFF. The chain links TRBV5-6 to TRBJ2-1; D tentatively reads TRBD1 or TRBD2 (5 bases each). V was trimmed by 0 bases and J by 2 bases, leaving 12 bases between them. The length of the CDR3 is 16 residues. CDR1 and CDR2 from the germline V gene are SGHDT and YYEEEE. Full variable domain (outside the CDR3, taken from reference TRBV5-6 and TRBJ2-1): DAGVTQSPTHLIKTRGQQVTLRCSPKSGHDTVSWYQQALGQGPQFIFQYYEEEERQRGNFPDRFSGHQFPNYSSELNVNALLLGDSALYLCASSLGVRGPYNEQFFGPGTRLTVL.

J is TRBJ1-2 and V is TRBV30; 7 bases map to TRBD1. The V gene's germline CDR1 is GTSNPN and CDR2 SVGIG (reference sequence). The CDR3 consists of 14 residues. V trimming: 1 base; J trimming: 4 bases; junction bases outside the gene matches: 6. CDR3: CAWSAGGGVYGYTF. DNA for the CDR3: TGTGCCTGGAGTGCCGGAGGGGGCGTCTATGGCTACACCTTC.

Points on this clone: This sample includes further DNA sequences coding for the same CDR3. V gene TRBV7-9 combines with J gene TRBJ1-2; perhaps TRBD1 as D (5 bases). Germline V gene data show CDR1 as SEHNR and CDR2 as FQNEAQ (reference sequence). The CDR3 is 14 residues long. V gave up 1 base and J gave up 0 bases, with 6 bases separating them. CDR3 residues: CASSLGGANYGYTF. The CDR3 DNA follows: TGTGCCAGCAGCTTAGGGGGGGCTAACTATGGCTACACCTTC.

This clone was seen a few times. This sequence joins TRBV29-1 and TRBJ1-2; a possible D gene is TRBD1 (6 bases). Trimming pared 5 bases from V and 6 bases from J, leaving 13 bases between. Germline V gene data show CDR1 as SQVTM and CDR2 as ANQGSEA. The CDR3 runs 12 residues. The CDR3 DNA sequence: TGCAGCGTTACCACAGGGAGTAATGGCTACACCTTC. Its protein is CSVTTGSNGYTF.

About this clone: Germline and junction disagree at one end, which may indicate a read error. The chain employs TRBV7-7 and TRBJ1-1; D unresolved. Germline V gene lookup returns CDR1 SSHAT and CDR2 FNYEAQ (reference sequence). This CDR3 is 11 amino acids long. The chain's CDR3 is CASSFPPEAFF. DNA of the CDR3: TGTGCTAGCAGCTTCCCTCCTGAAGCTTTCTTT.

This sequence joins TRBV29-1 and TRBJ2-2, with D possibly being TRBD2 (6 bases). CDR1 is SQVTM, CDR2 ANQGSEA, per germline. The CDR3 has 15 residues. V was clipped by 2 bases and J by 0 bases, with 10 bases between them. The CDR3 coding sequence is TGCAGCGTTGAACCCGGGAGCGCGAACACCGGGGAGCTGTTTTTT. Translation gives CSVEPGSANTGELFF.

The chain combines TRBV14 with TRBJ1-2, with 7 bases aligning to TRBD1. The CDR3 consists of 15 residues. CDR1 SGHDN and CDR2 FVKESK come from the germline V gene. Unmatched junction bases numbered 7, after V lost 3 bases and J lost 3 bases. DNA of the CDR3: TGTGCCAGCAGCCACGCTGGGACAGCTTACTATGGCTACACCTTC. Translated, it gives CASSHAGTAYYGYTF.

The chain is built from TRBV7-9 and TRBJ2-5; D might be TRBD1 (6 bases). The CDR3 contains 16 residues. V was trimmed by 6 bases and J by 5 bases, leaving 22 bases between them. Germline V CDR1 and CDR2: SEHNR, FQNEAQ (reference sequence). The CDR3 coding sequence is TGTGCCAGCAGTTCGCCACGGGACACTCTAAAGGAGACCCAGTACTTC. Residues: CASSSPRDTLKETQYF.

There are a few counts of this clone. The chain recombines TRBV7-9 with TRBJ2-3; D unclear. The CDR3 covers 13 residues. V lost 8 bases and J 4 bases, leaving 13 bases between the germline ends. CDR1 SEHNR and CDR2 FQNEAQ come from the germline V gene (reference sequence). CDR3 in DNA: TGTGCCAGCCGGGCCGAGTTGGCAGATACGCAGTATTTT. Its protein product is CASRAELADTQYF.

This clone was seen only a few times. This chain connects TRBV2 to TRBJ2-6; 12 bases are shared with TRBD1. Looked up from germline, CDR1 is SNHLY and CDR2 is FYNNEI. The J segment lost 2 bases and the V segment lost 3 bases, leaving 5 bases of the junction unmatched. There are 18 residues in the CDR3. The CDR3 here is CASSDRDRGLTGANVLTF. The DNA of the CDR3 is TGTGCCAGCAGTGACCGGGACAGGGGGCTGACTGGGGCCAACGTCCTGACTTTC.

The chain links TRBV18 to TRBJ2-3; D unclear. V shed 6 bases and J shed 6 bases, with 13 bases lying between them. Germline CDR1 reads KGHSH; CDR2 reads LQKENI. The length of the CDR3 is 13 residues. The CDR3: CASSWLGPDTQYF. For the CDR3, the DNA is TGTGCCAGCTCGTGGCTAGGTCCTGATACGCAGTATTTT.

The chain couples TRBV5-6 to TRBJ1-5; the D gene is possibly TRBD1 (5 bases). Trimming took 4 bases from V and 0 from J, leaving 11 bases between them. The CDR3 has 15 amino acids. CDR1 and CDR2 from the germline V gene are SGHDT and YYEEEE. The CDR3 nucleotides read TGTGCCAGCAGCCTGACAGTGTATAGCAATCAGCCCCAGCATTTT. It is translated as CASSLTVYSNQPQHF.

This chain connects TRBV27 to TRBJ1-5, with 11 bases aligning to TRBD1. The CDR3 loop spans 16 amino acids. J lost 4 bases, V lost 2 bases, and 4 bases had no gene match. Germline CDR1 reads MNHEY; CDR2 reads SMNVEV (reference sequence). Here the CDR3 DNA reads TGTGCCAGCAGTTTAGAGGGGGACAGGGGGAATCAGCCCCAGCATTTT. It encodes CASSLEGDRGNQPQHF.

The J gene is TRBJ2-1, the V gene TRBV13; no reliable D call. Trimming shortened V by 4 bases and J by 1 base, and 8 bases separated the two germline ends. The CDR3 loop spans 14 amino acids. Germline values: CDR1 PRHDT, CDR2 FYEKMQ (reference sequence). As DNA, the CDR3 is TGTGCCAGCAGCTCATACACTTCCTACAATGAGCAGTTCTTC. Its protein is CASSSYTSYNEQFF.

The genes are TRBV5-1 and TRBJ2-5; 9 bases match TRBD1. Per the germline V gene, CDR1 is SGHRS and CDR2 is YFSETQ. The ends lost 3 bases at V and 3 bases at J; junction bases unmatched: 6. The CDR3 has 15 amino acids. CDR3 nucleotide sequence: TGCGCCAGCAGCTCCGACCGGACAGGGGAAGAGACCCAGTACTTC. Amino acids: CASSSDRTGEETQYF. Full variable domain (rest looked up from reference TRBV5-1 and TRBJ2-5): KAGVTQTPRYLIKTRGQQVTLSCSPISGHRSVSWYQQTPGQGLQFLFEYFSETQRNKGNFPGRFSGRQFSNSRSEMNVSTLELGDSALYLCASSSDRTGEETQYFGPGTRLLVL.

DNA for the CDR3: TGTGCCAGCAGCCTTAGTCCGAACACTGAAGCTTTCTTT. This gives the protein CASSLSPNTEAFF. V usage is TRBV27 and J usage is TRBJ1-1; D uncertain. This CDR3 spans 13 amino acids. V lost 6 bases and J lost 1, with 9 bases in between. Germline CDR1 MNHEY, CDR2 SMNVEV (reference sequence).

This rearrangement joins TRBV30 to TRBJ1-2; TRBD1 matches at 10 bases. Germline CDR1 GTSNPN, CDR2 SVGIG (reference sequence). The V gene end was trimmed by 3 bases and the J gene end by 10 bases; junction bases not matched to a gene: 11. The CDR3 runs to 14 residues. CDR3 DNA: TGTGCCTGGAGGGACAGGGGGGAGATGTTCGCCTACACCTTC. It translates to CAWRDRGEMFAYTF.

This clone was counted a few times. The CDR3 region is CASSDGRPDTQYF. CDR3 bases: TGTGCCAGCAGTGATGGACGGCCAGATACGCAGTATTTT. The chain joins TRBV6-6 to TRBJ2-3; the D is unclear. The CDR3 contains 13 residues. V lost 5 bases and J 4 bases, leaving 10 bases between the germline ends. The V gene's germline CDR1 is MNHNY and CDR2 SVGAGI (reference sequence).

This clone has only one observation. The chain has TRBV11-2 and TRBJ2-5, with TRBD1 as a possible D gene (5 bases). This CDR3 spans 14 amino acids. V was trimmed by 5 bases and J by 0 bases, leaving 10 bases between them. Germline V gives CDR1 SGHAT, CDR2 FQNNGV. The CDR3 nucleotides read TGTGCCAGCAGCCCGCGACAGTACCAAGAGACCCAGTACTTC. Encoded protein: CASSPRQYQETQYF. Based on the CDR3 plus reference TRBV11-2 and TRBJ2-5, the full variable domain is EAGVAQSPRYKIIEKRQSVAFWCNPISGHATLYWYQQILGQGPKLLIQFQNNGVVDDSQLPKDRFSAERLKGVDSTLKIQPAKLEDSAVYLCASSPRQYQETQYFGPGTRLLVL.